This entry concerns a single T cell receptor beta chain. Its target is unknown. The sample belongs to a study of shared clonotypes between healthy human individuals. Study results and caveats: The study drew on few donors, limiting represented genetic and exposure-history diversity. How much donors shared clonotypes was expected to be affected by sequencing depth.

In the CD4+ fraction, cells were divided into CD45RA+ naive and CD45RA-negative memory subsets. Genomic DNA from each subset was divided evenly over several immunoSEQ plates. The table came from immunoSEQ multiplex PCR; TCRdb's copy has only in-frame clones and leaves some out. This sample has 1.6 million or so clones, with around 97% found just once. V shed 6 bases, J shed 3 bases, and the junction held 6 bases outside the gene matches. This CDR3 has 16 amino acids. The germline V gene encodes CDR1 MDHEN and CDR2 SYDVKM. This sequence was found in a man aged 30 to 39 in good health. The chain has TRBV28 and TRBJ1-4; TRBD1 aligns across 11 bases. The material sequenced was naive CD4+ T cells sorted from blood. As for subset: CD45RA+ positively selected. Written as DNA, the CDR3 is TGTGCCAGCAGGCGGACAGGGGGCTTGTCTAATGAAAAACTGTTTTTT. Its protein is CASRRTGGLSNEKLFF.